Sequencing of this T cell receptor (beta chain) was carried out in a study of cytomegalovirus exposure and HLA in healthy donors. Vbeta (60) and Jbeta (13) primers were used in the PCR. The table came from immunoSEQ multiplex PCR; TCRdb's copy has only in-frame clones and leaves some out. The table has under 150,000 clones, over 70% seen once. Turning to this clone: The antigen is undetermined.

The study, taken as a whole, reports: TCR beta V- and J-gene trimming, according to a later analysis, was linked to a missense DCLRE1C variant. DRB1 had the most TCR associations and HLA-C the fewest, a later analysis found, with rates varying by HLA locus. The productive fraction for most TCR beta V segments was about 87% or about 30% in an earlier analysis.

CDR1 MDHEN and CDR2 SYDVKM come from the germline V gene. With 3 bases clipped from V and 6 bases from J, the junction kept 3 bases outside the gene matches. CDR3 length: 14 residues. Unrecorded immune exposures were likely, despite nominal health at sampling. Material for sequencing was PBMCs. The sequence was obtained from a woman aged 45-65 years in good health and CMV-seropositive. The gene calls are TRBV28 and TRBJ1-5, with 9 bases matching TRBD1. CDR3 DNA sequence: TGTGCCAGCAGTTTGGGACAGGGAGGTCAGCCCCAGCATTTT. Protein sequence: CASSLGQGGQPQHF.